The rows below give T cell receptor beta chains drawn from one sample of a study of CD8 T cells in ankylosing spondylitis. TCRdb processed the 5' RACE reads anew with MiXCR; each CDR3 protein has one entry. The sample has under 250,000 distinct CDR3 sequences; around 6.6% are singletons. The sequenced sample consisted of blood, either unsorted or a sorted T cell fraction (not recorded which). These receptors were collected from a male donor with ankylosing spondylitis. The CDR3 runs from the conserved cysteine through the conserved F or W.

cdr3_aa j_call v_call
CASSPVGMEDNEQFF TRBJ2-1 TRBV6-1
CASSLNTGMDYTF TRBJ1-2 TRBV27
CASSRGATKEAFF TRBJ1-1 TRBV7-9
CASSPSRGDLNTEAFF TRBJ1-1 TRBV27
CASSTGGGGAEAFF TRBJ1-1 TRBV10-2
CASSDAGPASEQYF TRBJ2-7 TRBV12-3/TRBV12-4
CASSIRQANTEAFF TRBJ1-1 TRBV27
CASSQHPVTGQPQHF TRBJ1-5 TRBV4-1
CASSTRTSGVTQYF TRBJ2-3 TRBV6-1
CASSHGGYNEQFF TRBJ2-1 TRBV6-5
CASSYEGGGSPLHF TRBJ1-6 TRBV6-5
CSVRDGRRTQYF TRBJ2-5 TRBV29-1
CASSLGGVNYGYTF TRBJ1-2 TRBV28
CASSFPPGRANTGELFF TRBJ2-2 TRBV28
CAAGAYGYTF TRBJ1-2 TRBV10-3
CASSQSTLAKNIQYF TRBJ2-4 TRBV4-2
CSARAVGEQFF TRBJ2-1 TRBV20-1
CASSQGPGGDRETQYF TRBJ2-5 TRBV4-1
CASRTSGVYNEQFF TRBJ2-1 TRBV10-2
CASSGGGRGGVNEQFF TRBJ2-1 TRBV5-1
CASSPTFDPGNEQYF TRBJ2-7 TRBV7-2
CSALGWGRGQETQYF TRBJ2-5 TRBV20-1
CASSQDRSGLWYEQYF TRBJ2-7 TRBV4-2
CASSQNTGAYQPQHF TRBJ1-5 TRBV4-3
CAWSVTAEYGYTF TRBJ1-2 TRBV30
CATSRATGSGETQYF TRBJ2-5 TRBV15
CASIRREALNEQFF TRBJ2-1 TRBV2
CSARTGDAYSNQPQHF TRBJ1-5 TRBV20-1
CASSPQGFGFPNEQFF TRBJ2-1 TRBV19
CASSVVGPEGGELFF TRBJ2-2 TRBV9
CASSFPTSGGGHTQYF TRBJ2-3 TRBV28
CASSRRGDQETQYF TRBJ2-5 TRBV7-9
CASSATGTTYNEQFF TRBJ2-1 TRBV9
CASSQESVLTPYYGYTF TRBJ1-2 TRBV4-3
CSASLDDRGLSDTQYF TRBJ2-3 TRBV20-1
CASSQRQGSLVDTEAFF TRBJ1-1 TRBV3-1
CASSRIATSGTDTQYF TRBJ2-3 TRBV7-2
CASSVGFGLAEGDTQYF TRBJ2-3 TRBV9
CASSIDQGTKGETQYF TRBJ2-5 TRBV19
CASSRGGWDLEAFF TRBJ1-1 TRBV5-8
CASSLVRGYEQYF TRBJ2-7 TRBV28
CASSRLAGVSTDTQYF TRBJ2-3 TRBV6-1
CASITTGSNTGELFF TRBJ2-2 TRBV28
CASRDRLAGTYEQYF TRBJ2-7 TRBV6-1
CASSTDGSRETQYF TRBJ2-5 TRBV10-1